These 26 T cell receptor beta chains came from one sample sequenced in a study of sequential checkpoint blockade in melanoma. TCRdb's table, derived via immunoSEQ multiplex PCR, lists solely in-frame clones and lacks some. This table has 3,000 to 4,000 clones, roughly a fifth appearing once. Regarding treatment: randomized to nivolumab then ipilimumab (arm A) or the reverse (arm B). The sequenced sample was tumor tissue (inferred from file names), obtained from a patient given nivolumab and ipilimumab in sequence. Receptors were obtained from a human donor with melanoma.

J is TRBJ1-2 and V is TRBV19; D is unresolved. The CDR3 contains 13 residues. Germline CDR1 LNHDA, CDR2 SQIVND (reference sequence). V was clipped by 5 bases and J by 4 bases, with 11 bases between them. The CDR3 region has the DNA TGTGCCAGTAGTTGGGCATCGGGCTATGGCTACACCTTC. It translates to CASSWASGYGYTF.

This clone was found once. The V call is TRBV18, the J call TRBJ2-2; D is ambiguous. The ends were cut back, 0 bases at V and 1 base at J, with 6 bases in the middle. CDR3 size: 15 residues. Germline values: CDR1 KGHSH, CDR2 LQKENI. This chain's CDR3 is CASSPPQQNTGELFF. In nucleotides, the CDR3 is TGTGCCAGCTCACCACCGCAACAGAACACCGGGGAGCTGTTTTTT.

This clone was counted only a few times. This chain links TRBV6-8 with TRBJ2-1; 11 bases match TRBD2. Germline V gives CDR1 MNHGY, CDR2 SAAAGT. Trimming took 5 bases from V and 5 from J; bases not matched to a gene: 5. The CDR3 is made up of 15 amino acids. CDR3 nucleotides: TGTGCCAGCAGTATTACTAGCGGGGGTAACAATGAGCAGTTCTTC. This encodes CASSITSGGNNEQFF.

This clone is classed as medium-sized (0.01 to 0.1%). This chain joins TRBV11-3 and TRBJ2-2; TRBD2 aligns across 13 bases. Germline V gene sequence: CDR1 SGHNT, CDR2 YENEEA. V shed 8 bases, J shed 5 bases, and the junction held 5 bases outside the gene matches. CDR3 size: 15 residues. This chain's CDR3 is CASVWTSGSTGELFF. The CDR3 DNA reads TGTGCCAGCGTTTGGACTAGCGGGAGTACCGGGGAGCTGTTTTTT. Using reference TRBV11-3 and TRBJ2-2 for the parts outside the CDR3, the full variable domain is EAGVVQSPRYKIIEKKQPVAFWCNPISGHNTLYWYLQNLGQGPELLIRYENEEAVDDSQLPKDRFSAERLKGVDSTLKIQPAELGDSAVYLCASVWTSGSTGELFFGEGSRLTVL.

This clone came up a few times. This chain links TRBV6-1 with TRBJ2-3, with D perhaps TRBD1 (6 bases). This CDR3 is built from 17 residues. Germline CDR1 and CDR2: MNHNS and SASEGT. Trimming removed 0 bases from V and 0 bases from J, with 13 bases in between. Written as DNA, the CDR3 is TGTGCCAGCAGTGAAGCACAGGGACATTCTAGCACAGATACGCAGTATTTT. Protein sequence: CASSEAQGHSSTDTQYF.

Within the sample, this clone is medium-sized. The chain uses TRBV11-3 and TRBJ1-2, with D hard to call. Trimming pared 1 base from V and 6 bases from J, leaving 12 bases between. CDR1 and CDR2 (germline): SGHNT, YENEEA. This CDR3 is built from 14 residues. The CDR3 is CASSLGEAKNGYTF. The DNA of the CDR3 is TGTGCCAGCAGCTTAGGGGAGGCCAAGAATGGCTACACCTTC.

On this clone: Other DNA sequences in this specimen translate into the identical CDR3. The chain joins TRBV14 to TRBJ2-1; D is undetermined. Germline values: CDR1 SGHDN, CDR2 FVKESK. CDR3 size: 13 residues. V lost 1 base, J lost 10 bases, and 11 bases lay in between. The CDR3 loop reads CASSQGLPNEQFF. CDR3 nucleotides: TGTGCCAGCAGCCAAGGACTCCCCAACGAGCAGTTCTTC.

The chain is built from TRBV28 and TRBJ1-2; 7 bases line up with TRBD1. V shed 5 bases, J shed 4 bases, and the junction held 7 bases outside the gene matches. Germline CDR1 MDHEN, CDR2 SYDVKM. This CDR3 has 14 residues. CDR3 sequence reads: CASSPTGKGYGYTF. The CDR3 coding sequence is TGTGCCAGCAGTCCGACAGGGAAGGGCTATGGCTACACCTTC.

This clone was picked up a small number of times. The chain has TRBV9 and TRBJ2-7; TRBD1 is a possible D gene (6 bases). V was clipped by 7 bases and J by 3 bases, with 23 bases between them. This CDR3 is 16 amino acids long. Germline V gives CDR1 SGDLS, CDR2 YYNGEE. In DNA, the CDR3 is TGTGCCAGCGCCCGAGGACACAGGGATACTTTCTACGAGCAGTACTTC. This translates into CASARGHRDTFYEQYF.

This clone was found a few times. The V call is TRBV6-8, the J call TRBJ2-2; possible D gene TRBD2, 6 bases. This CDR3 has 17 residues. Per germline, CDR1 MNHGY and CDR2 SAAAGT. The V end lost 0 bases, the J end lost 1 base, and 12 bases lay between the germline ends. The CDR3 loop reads CASSYSIRRGNTGELFF. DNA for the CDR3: TGTGCCAGCAGTTACTCGATCCGGCGGGGGAACACCGGGGAGCTGTTTTTT.

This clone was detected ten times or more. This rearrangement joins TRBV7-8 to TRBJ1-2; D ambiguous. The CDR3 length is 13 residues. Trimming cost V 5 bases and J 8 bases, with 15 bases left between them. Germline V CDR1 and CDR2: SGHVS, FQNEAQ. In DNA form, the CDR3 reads TGTGCCAGCAGCCTTTATGGGGAAGGGGGCTACACCTTC. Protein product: CASSLYGEGGYTF.

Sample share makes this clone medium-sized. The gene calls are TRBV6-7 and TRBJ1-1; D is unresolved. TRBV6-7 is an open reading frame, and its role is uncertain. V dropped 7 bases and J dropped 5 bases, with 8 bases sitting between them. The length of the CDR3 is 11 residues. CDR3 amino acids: CASTLFTEAFF. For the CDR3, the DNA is TGTGCCAGCACCCTATTTACTGAAGCTTTCTTT.

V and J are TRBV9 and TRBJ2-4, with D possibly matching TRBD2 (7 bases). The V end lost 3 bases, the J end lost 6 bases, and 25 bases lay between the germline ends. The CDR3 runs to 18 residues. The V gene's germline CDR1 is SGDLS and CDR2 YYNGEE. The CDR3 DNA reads TGTGCCAGCAGCGGGACGGTAGGCAGGGGCGGGGGAGGAAACATTCAGTACTTC. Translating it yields CASSGTVGRGGGGNIQYF.

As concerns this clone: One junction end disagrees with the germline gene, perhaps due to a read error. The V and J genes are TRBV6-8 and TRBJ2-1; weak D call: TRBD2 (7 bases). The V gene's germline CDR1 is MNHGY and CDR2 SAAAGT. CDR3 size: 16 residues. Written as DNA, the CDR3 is TGTGCCATCAGTGGGGGGGCCTCCGACCTTGACAATGAGCAGTTCTTC. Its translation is CAISGGASDLDNEQFF.

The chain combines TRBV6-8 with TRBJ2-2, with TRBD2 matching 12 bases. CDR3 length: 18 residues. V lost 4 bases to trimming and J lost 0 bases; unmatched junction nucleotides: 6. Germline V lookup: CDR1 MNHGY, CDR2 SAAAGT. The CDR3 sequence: CASSLLAGGDANTGELFF. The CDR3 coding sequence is TGTGCCAGCAGTTTACTAGCGGGAGGCGACGCGAACACCGGGGAGCTGTTTTTT.

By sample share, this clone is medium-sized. CDR3 residues: CASSAKGQEPQETWTDTQYF. In nucleotides, the CDR3 is TGTGCCAGCAGCGCGAAAGGACAGGAACCCCAGGAGACCTGGACAGATACGCAGTATTTT. The chain is built from TRBV11-3 and TRBJ2-3; 7 bases fit TRBD1. The germline CDR1 and CDR2 sequences are SGHNT and YENEEA. V lost 5 bases to trimming and J lost 3 bases; unmatched junction nucleotides: 23. The CDR3 sequence is 20 residues long. Using reference TRBV11-3 and TRBJ2-3 for the parts outside the CDR3, the full variable domain is EAGVVQSPRYKIIEKKQPVAFWCNPISGHNTLYWYLQNLGQGPELLIRYENEEAVDDSQLPKDRFSAERLKGVDSTLKIQPAELGDSAVYLCASSAKGQEPQETWTDTQYFGPGTRLTVL.

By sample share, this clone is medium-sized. The CDR3 region has the DNA TGCGCCAGCAGTTATACACGGGGACATGAAGCTTTCTTT. The encoded protein is CASSYTRGHEAFF. This chain links TRBV23-1 with TRBJ1-1; TRBD1 might be the D (6 bases). TRBV23-1 is designated an ORF whose function remains uncertain. Trimming left V 5 bases short and J 7 bases short, with 14 bases between. The CDR3 length is 13 residues.

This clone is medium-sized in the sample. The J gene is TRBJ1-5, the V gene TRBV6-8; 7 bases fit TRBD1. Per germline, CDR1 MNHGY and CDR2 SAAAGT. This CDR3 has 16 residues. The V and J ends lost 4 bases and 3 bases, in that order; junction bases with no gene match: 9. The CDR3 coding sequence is TGTGCCAGCAGTTTAGGGGGACAGAGACTCAATCAGCCCCAGCATTTT. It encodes CASSLGGQRLNQPQHF.

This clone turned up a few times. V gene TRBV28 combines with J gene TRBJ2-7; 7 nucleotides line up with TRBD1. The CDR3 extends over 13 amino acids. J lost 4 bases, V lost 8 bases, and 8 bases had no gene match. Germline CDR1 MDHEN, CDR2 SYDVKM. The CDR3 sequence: CASALGQEYEQYF. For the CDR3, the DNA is TGTGCCAGCGCCCTAGGACAGGAGTACGAGCAGTACTTC. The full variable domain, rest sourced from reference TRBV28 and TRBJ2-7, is DVKVTQSSRYLVKRTGEKVFLECVQDMDHENMFWYRQDPGLGLRLIYFSYDVKMKEKGDIPEGYSVSREKKERFSLILESASTNQTSMYLCASALGQEYEQYFGPGTRLTVT.

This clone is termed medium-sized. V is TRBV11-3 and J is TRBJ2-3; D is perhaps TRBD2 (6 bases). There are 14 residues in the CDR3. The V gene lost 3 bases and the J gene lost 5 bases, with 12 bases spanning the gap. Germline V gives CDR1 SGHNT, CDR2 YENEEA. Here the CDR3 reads CASSLELAGDTQYF. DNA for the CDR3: TGTGCCAGCAGCTTGGAACTAGCCGGAGATACGCAGTATTTT. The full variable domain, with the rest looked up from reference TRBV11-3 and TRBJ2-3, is EAGVVQSPRYKIIEKKQPVAFWCNPISGHNTLYWYLQNLGQGPELLIRYENEEAVDDSQLPKDRFSAERLKGVDSTLKIQPAELGDSAVYLCASSLELAGDTQYFGPGTRLTVL.

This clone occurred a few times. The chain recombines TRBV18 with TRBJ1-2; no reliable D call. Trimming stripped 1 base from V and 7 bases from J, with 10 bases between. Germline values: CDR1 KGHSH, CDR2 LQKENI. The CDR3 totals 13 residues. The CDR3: CASSPRVASGYTF. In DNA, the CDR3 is TGTGCCAGCTCACCACGGGTCGCTAGTGGCTACACCTTC.

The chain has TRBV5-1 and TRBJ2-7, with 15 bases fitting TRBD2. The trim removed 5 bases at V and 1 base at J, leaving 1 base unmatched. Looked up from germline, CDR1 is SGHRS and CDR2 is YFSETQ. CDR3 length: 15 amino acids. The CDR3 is CASRGLAGGSYEQYF. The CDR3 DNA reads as TGCGCCAGCAGGGGACTAGCGGGAGGATCCTACGAGCAGTACTTC.

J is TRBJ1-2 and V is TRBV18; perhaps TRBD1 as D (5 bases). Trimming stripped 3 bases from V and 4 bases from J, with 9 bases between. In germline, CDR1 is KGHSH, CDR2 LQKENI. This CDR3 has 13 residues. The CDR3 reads CASSPDSIYGYTF. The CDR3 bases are TGTGCCAGCTCACCTGACAGTATCTATGGCTACACCTTC.

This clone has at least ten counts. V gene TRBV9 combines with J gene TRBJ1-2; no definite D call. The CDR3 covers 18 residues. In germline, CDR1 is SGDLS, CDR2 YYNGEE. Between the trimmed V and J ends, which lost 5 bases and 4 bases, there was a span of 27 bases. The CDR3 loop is CASSVTGPGKLSGYGYTF. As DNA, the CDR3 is TGTGCCAGCAGTGTAACCGGGCCCGGTAAACTTTCCGGCTATGGCTACACCTTC.

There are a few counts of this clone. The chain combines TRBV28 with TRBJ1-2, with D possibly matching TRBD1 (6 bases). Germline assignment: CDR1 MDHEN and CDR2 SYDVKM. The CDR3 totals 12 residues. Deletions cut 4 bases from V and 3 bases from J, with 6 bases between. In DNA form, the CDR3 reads TGTGCCAGCAGTTACAGGGACTATGGCTACACCTTC. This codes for CASSYRDYGYTF.

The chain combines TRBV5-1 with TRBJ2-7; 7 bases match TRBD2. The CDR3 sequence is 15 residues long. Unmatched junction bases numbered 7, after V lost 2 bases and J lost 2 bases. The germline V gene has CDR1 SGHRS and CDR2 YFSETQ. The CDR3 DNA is TGCGCCAGCAGCTTCTCAAGCGGGGTGACCTACGAGCAGTACTTC. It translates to CASSFSSGVTYEQYF.